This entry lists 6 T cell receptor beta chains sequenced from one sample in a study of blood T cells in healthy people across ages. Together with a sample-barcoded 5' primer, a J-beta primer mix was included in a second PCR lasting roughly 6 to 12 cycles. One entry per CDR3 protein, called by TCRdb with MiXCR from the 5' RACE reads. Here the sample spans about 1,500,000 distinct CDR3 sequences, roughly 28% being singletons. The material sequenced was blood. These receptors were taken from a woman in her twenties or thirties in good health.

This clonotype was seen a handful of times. CDR3 residues: CSARDPAGPRGYTF. CDR3 coding DNA: TGCAGTGCTAGAGATCCGGCAGGGCCACGCGGCTACACCTTC. The chain carries TRBV20-1 and TRBJ1-2, with D perhaps matching TRBD1 (5 bases). V shed 0 bases and J shed 8 bases, with 16 bases lying between them. This CDR3 comprises 14 residues. Germline CDR1 DFQATT, CDR2 SNEGSKA (reference sequence).

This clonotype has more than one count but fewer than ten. CDR3 loop: CSASQPEQVNYRAFF. The CDR3 DNA reads TGCAGTGCTAGCCAACCTGAACAAGTTAATTACCGAGCTTTCTTT. This chain connects TRBV20-1 to TRBJ1-1, with D hard to call. Germline CDR1 and CDR2: DFQATT and SNEGSKA (reference sequence). The ends were cut back, 3 bases at V and 10 bases at J, with 24 bases in the middle. The CDR3 sequence is 15 residues long.

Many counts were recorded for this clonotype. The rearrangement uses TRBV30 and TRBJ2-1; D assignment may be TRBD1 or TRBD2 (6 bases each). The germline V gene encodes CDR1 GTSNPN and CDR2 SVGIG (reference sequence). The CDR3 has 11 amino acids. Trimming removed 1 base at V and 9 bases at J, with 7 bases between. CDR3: CAWSGGAEQFF. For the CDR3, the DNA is TGTGCCTGGAGTGGGGGGGCTGAGCAGTTCTTC.

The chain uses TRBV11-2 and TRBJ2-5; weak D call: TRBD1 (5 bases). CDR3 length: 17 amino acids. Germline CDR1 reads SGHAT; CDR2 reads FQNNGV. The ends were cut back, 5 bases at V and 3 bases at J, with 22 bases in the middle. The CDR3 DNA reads TGTGCCAGCAGCGTACGAAGAGGAACAGGATTGGAAGAGACCCAGTACTTC. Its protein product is CASSVRRGTGLEETQYF.

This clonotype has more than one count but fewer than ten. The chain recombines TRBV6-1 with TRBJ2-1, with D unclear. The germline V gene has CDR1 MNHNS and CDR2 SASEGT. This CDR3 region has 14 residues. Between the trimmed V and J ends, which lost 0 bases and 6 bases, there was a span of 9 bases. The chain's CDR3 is CASSEAASLNEQFF. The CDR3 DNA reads TGTGCCAGCAGTGAAGCTGCCTCCCTCAATGAGCAGTTCTTC.

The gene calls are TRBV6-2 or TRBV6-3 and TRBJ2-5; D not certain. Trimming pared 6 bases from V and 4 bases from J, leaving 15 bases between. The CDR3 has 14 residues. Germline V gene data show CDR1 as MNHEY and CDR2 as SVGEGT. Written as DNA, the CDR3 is TGTGCCAGCAGGACCCTGGGGTCAGGAGAGACCCAGTACTTC. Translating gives CASRTLGSGETQYF.